This TCR beta chain originates from a study of beta chain features in type 1 diabetes. Isolated RNA was reverse transcribed in full, so expressed TCRB transcripts were sequenced. Produced via immunoSEQ multiplex PCR; TCRdb's table is partial and in-frame only. The sample has 130,000 or so clones, about 9.7% seen once. Regarding this clone: Its matching antigen is unknown.

Cell sorting via CD45RO/CCR7/CD25/CD127/CD95/CD27 was performed to obtain CD4+ naive, central memory, regulatory and stem cell-like memory cells. The CDR3 sequence is 13 residues long. Germline assignment: CDR1 MNHNY and CDR2 SVGAGI (reference sequence). Trimming shortened V by 6 bases and J by 4 bases, and 12 bases separated the two germline ends. Points from the study as a whole: Shortening of TCRB CDR3s, moderate but significant, appeared in all four CD4+ subsets of Type 1 diabetes patients.

The clonotype comes from a woman in her thirties or forties in good health. Sequencing used central memory CD4+ T cells from blood. The chain links TRBV6-6 to TRBJ1-1; unclear D gene. For the CDR3, the DNA is TGTGCCAGCAGCCCGCAGGCGGGCACTGAAGCTTTCTTT. Its protein product is CASSPQAGTEAFF.